Each of the 23 T cell receptor beta chains below was sequenced from the same sample in a study of blood T cell repertoires in COVID-19. The data were produced by immunoSEQ multiplex PCR, yet TCRdb's version contains in-frame clones alone and is incomplete. The sample holds around 140,000 clones, 60% to 80% seen once. Sequencing was performed on PBMCs or T cells enriched from blood (not recorded which). The receptor source for this set is a woman in her forties or fifties who had recovered from COVID-19.

The J gene is TRBJ2-7, the V gene TRBV6-5; D might be TRBD2 (6 bases). Germline lookup yields CDR1 MNHEY and CDR2 SVGAGI. The CDR3 extends over 14 amino acids. The germline V and J ends were trimmed by 3 bases and 6 bases, with 15 bases remaining between them. The DNA of the CDR3 is TGTGCCAGCAGTTATTTAGCGGACCCCATCGAGCAGTACTTC. Translated, it gives CASSYLADPIEQYF.

This rearrangement joins TRBV9 to TRBJ1-1; no reliable D call. The germline V gene has CDR1 SGDLS and CDR2 YYNGEE. V gave up 0 bases and J gave up 4 bases, with 7 bases separating them. CDR3 size: 13 residues. The CDR3 here is CASSVGVVTEAFF. CDR3 in DNA: TGTGCCAGCAGCGTAGGCGTCGTCACTGAAGCTTTCTTT.

The V and J genes are TRBV5-4 and TRBJ2-1, with unresolved D. Germline assignment: CDR1 SGHNT and CDR2 YYREEE (reference sequence). CDR3 size: 14 residues. V lost 1 base to trimming and J lost 5 bases, with 10 bases between them. CDR3 nucleotide sequence: TGTGCCAGCAGCTTGCCCCGGGTAGACAATGAGCAGTTCTTC. Translated, it gives CASSLPRVDNEQFF.

The V and J genes are TRBV6-5 and TRBJ2-1; 10 bases match TRBD2. V trimming: 2 bases; J trimming: 6 bases; junction bases outside the gene matches: 7. There are 16 residues in the CDR3. In germline, CDR1 is MNHEY, CDR2 SVGAGI. The CDR3 DNA reads TGTGCCAGCAGTTACCGGAGCGGGGGGGTCCTCAATGAGCAGTTCTTC. Its translation is CASSYRSGGVLNEQFF.

CDR3 amino acids: CSAFRADTQYF. The DNA for the CDR3 is TGCAGTGCTTTCAGGGCAGATACGCAGTATTTT. The genes are TRBV20-1 and TRBJ2-3; perhaps TRBD1 as D (5 bases). V lost 5 bases and J 4 bases, leaving 7 bases between the germline ends. Germline V lookup: CDR1 DFQATT, CDR2 SNEGSKA (reference sequence). This CDR3 has 11 amino acids.

The chain employs TRBV18 and TRBJ2-3; D not certain. This CDR3 has 14 residues. V lost 4 bases and J lost 6, with 14 bases in between. The V gene's germline CDR1 is KGHSH and CDR2 LQKENI. The CDR3 sequence: CASSQELYADTQYF. The CDR3 DNA follows: TGTGCCAGCTCACAGGAGCTATATGCGGATACGCAGTATTTT.

The chain employs TRBV28 and TRBJ1-5, with D perhaps TRBD1 (5 bases). CDR1 and CDR2 from the germline V gene are MDHEN and SYDVKM. V lost 10 bases, J lost 4 bases, and 20 bases lay in between. This CDR3 is built from 15 residues. The CDR3 is CATERRGVPNQPQHF. Written as DNA, the CDR3 is TGTGCCACGGAACGTCGGGGGGTACCTAATCAGCCCCAGCATTTT. Combining the CDR3 with reference TRBV28 and TRBJ1-5 gives the whole variable domain DVKVTQSSRYLVKRTGEKVFLECVQDMDHENMFWYRQDPGLGLRLIYFSYDVKMKEKGDIPEGYSVSREKKERFSLILESASTNQTSMYLCATERRGVPNQPQHFGDGTRLSIL.

V is TRBV2 and J is TRBJ1-3, with 7 positions matching TRBD1. Losses at the gene ends were 1 base for V and 4 bases for J; bases not matched to a gene: 4. CDR1 and CDR2 from the germline V gene are SNHLY and FYNNEI. This CDR3 has 15 residues. The CDR3, as DNA: TGTGCCAGCAGTGAAGTGGGCAGGGGGGGAAACACCATATATTTT. Translated: CASSEVGRGGNTIYF.

This clone was seen once. The chain uses TRBV27 and TRBJ2-7; tentative D call: TRBD2 (5 bases). CDR3 length: 15 residues. Between the trimmed V and J ends, which lost 0 bases and 2 bases, there was a span of 11 bases. Germline lookup yields CDR1 MNHEY and CDR2 SMNVEV (reference sequence). This chain's CDR3 is CASSLSEGVAYEQYF. CDR3 in DNA: TGTGCCAGCAGTTTATCCGAGGGAGTAGCCTACGAGCAGTACTTC.

This rearrangement joins TRBV3-1 (or the pseudogene TRBV3-2) to TRBJ2-3; D may be TRBD2 (5 bases). Trimming removed 6 bases from V and 4 bases from J, with 11 bases in between. The V gene's germline CDR1 is LGHDT and CDR2 YNNKEL (reference sequence). The CDR3 contains 13 residues. The CDR3 coding sequence is TGTGCCAGCAGGTTGGACGGGGCAGATACGCAGTATTTT. Its protein product is CASRLDGADTQYF.

The count of this clone is one. The rearrangement uses TRBV5-1 and TRBJ2-1; 7 bases match TRBD1. Germline trimming cut 2 bases from V and 4 bases from J; bases unmatched to any gene: 6. The length of the CDR3 is 15 residues. Germline CDR1 SGHRS, CDR2 YFSETQ. The CDR3 reads CASSLEGAPYNEQFF. The CDR3 region has the DNA TGCGCCAGCAGCTTAGAGGGGGCCCCTTACAATGAGCAGTTCTTC.

The J gene is TRBJ1-1, the V gene TRBV3-1 (or the pseudogene TRBV3-2); no reliable D call. Germline V gene data show CDR1 as LGHDT and CDR2 as YNNKEL (reference sequence). V was trimmed by 4 bases and J by 4 bases, leaving 19 bases between them. The CDR3 runs to 16 residues. CDR3 nucleotide sequence: TGTGCCAGCAGCCGGGGTTACGAGGGAGAGGGCACTGAAGCTTTCTTT. Amino acids: CASSRGYEGEGTEAFF.

This chain joins TRBV11-3 and TRBJ2-1, with TRBD2 as a possible D gene (5 bases). V lost 3 bases to trimming and J lost 6 bases, with 9 bases between them. This CDR3 has 13 amino acids. CDR1 SGHNT and CDR2 YENEEA come from the germline V gene. CDR3 sequence (DNA): TGTGCCAGCAGCTTCCTAGCTGTCAATGAGCAGTTCTTC. Encoded protein: CASSFLAVNEQFF.

This CDR3 is CASGPGDGYTF. For the CDR3, the DNA is TGTGCCAGCGGCCCAGGGGATGGCTACACCTTC. This chain links TRBV27 with TRBJ1-2; D is possibly TRBD1 (6 bases). Trimming cost V 8 bases and J 6 bases, with 10 bases left between them. The CDR3 runs 11 residues. CDR1 and CDR2 from the germline V gene are MNHEY and SMNVEV (reference sequence).

The chain carries TRBV14 and TRBJ2-4; 11 bases are a match to TRBD1. The ends lost 3 bases at V and 8 bases at J; junction bases unmatched: 6. The CDR3 spans 15 residues. Germline V gene sequence: CDR1 SGHDN, CDR2 FVKESK. CDR3 protein: CASSQDRGPVYIQYF. The DNA of the CDR3 is TGTGCCAGCAGCCAGGACAGGGGGCCGGTTTACATTCAGTACTTC.

V is TRBV7-3 and J is TRBJ2-1; 9 nucleotides match TRBD2. Germline CDR1 reads SGHTA; CDR2 reads FQGTGA. Trimming at V came to 8 bases and at J to 7 bases, leaving 12 bases not matched to a gene. This CDR3 region has 15 residues. CDR3 sequence (DNA): TGTGCCAGCCGCCAGGAGGCGGGGGGGCAGAATGAGCAGTTCTTC. Its translation: CASRQEAGGQNEQFF.

This sequence joins TRBV18 and TRBJ2-5, with a possible D match to TRBD2 (6 bases). Germline values: CDR1 KGHSH, CDR2 LQKENI. The CDR3 is 16 residues long. V shed 6 bases and J shed 0 bases, with 17 bases lying between them. CDR3 in amino acids: CASSTGGTVYQETQYF. The CDR3 region has the DNA TGTGCCAGCTCCACGGGCGGGACCGTGTACCAAGAGACCCAGTACTTC.

The chain has TRBV7-2 and TRBJ2-7; 7 bases are shared with TRBD1. The germline CDR1 and CDR2 sequences are SGHTA and FQGNSA. The CDR3 consists of 12 residues. J gave up 4 bases and V 3 bases, and 0 bases lay outside the gene matches. CDR3: CASSLTGYEQYF. CDR3 DNA: TGTGCCAGCAGCTTGACAGGGTACGAGCAGTACTTC.

The gene calls are TRBV3-1 (or the pseudogene TRBV3-2) and TRBJ2-7; 7 bases match TRBD2. CDR1 is LGHDT and CDR2 is YNNKEL in the germline V gene (reference sequence). J lost 0 bases, V lost 0 bases, and 11 bases had no gene match. This CDR3 comprises 18 residues. The CDR3 sequence: CASSQESASGPSSYEQYF. DNA of the CDR3: TGTGCCAGCAGCCAAGAGAGCGCTAGCGGCCCGAGCTCCTACGAGCAGTACTTC.

The rearrangement uses TRBV5-1 and TRBJ2-1, with D unclear. V was pared by 4 bases and J by 7 bases, with 9 bases between. CDR1 and CDR2 from the germline V gene are SGHRS and YFSETQ. This CDR3 comprises 12 residues. CDR3 DNA: TGCGCCAGCAGCCCCCGGAGTAATGAGCAGTTCTTC. Its translation is CASSPRSNEQFF.

V usage is TRBV12-3 or TRBV12-4 and J usage is TRBJ1-2; TRBD1 is a possible D gene (5 bases). The CDR3 has 13 residues. Trimming removed 2 bases from V and 7 bases from J, with 11 bases in between. CDR3 region: CASSLNGGAGYTF. The DNA of the CDR3 is TGTGCCAGCAGTTTAAACGGGGGAGCTGGCTACACCTTC.

The chain joins TRBV6-1 to TRBJ2-3, with 7 bases lining up with TRBD2. V shed 11 bases, J shed 4 bases, and the junction held 9 bases outside the gene matches. CDR3 size: 13 residues. Germline CDR1 is MNHNS and CDR2 is SASEGT. CDR3 loop: CASRTSVSDTQYF. Here the CDR3 DNA reads TGTGCCTCCCGGACTAGTGTTTCAGATACGCAGTATTTT.

V is TRBV7-6 and J is TRBJ2-5; TRBD1 aligns across 7 bases. The CDR3 loop spans 17 amino acids. After removal of 3 bases from V and 2 bases from J, the junction contained 12 bases not matched to a gene. CDR1 SGHVS and CDR2 FNYEAQ come from the germline V gene. The CDR3 DNA follows: TGTGCCAGCAGCTTTTCTCCGGGACAGACAGAGCAAGAGACCCAGTACTTC. It is translated as CASSFSPGQTEQETQYF.